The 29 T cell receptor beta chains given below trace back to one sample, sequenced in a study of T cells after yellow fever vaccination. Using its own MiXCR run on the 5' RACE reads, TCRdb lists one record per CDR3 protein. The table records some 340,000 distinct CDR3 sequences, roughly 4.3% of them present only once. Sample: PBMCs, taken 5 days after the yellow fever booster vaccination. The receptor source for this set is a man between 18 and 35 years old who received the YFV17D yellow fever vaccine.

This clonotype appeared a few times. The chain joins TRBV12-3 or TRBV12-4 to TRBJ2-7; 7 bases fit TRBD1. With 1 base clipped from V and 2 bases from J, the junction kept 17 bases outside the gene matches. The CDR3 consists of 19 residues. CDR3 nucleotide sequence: TGTGCCAGCAGTTTAGGACTGGACAGGAGGCGCCGGGAACCCTACGAGCAGTACGTC. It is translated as CASSLGLDRRRREPYEQYV.

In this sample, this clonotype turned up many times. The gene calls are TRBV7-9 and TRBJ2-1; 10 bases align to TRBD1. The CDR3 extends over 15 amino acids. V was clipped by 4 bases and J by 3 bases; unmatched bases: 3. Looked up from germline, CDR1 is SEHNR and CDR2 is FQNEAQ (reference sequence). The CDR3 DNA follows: TGTGCCAGCAGCTCCGGACAGGGGGGCTACAATGAGCAGTTCTTC. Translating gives CASSSGQGGYNEQFF.

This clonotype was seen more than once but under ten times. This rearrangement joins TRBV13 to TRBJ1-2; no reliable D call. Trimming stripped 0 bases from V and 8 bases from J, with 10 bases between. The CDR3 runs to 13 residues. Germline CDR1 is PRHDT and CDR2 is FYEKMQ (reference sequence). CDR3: CASSLGDQPGYTF. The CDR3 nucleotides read TGTGCCAGCAGCTTAGGCGACCAGCCGGGCTACACCTTC. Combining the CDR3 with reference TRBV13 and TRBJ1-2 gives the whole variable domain AAGVIQSPRHLIKEKRETATLKCYPIPRHDTVYWYQQGPGQDPQFLISFYEKMQSDKGSIPDRFSAQQFSDYHSELNMSSLELGDSALYFCASSLGDQPGYTFGSGTRLTVV.

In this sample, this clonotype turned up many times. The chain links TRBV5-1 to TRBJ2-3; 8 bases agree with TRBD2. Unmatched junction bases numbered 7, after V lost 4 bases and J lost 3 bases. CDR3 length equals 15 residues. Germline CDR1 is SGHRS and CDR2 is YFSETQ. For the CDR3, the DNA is TGCGCCAGCAGCGGGCGGGGGGTAGTGACAGATACGCAGTATTTT. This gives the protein CASSGRGVVTDTQYF.

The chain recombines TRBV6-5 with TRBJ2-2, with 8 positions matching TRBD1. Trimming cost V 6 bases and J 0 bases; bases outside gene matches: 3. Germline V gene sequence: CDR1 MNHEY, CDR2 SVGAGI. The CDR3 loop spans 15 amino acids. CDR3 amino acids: CASRSQGANTGELFF. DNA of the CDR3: TGTGCCAGCAGGTCACAGGGGGCGAACACCGGGGAGCTGTTTTTT.

CDR3 DNA sequence: TGCGCCAGCAGCCAAGATGTGTGGGGAGAGCCCTACGAGCAGTACTTC. Its translation is CASSQDVWGEPYEQYF. The chain recombines TRBV4-3 with TRBJ2-7; tentative D call: TRBD2 (5 bases). Trimming stripped 0 bases from V and 2 bases from J, with 14 bases between. The germline gives CDR1 LGHNA, CDR2 YSLEER. The CDR3 covers 16 residues.

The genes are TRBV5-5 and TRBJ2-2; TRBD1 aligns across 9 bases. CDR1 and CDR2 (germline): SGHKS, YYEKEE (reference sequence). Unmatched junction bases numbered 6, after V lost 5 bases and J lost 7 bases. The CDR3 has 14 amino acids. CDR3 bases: TGTGCCAGCAGGCCACAGGGGGCTCGCGGGGAGCTGTTTTTT. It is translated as CASRPQGARGELFF. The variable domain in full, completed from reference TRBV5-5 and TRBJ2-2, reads DAGVTQSPTHLIKTRGQQVTLRCSPISGHKSVSWYQQVLGQGPQFIFQYYEKEERGRGNFPDRFSARQFPNYSSELNVNALLLGDSALYLCASRPQGARGELFFGEGSRLTVL.

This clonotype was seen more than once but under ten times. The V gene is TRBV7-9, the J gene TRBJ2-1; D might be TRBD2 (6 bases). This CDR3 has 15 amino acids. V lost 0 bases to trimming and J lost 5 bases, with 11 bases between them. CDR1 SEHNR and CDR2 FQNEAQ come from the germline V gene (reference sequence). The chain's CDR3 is CASSLAVAGNNEQFF. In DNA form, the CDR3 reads TGTGCCAGCAGCTTAGCGGTGGCGGGGAACAATGAGCAGTTCTTC.

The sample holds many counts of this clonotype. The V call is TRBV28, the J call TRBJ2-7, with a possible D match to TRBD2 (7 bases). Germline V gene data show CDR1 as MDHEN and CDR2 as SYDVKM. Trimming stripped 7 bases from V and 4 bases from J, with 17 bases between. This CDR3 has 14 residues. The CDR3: CASTMGGTPYEQYV. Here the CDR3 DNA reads TGTGCCAGCACGATGGGAGGGACACCTTACGAGCAGTACGTC.

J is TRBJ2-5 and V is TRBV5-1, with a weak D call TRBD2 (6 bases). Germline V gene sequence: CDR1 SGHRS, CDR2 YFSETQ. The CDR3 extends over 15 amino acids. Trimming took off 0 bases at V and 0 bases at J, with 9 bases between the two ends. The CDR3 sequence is CASSLGDWNQETQYF. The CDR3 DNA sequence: TGCGCCAGCAGCTTGGGGGACTGGAACCAAGAGACCCAGTACTTC.

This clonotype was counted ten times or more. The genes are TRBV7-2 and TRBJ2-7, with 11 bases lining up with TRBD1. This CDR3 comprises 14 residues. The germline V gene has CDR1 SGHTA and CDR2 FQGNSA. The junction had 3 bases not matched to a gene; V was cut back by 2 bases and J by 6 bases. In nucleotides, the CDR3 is TGTGCCAGCAGCTTACAGGACAGGGGGCTCGAGCAGTACTTC. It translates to CASSLQDRGLEQYF.

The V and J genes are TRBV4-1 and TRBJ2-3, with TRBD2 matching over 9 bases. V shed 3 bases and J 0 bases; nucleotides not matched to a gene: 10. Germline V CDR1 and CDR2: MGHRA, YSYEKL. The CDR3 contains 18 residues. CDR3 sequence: CASSHKAATSGSTDTQYF. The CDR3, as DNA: TGCGCCAGCAGCCATAAAGCGGCGACTAGCGGAAGCACAGATACGCAGTATTTT.

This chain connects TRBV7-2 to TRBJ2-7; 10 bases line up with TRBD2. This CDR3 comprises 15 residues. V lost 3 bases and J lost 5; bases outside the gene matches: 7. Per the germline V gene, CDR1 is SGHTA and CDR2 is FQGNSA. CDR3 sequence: CASSFERGGHHEQYV. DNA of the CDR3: TGTGCCAGCAGCTTCGAGCGGGGGGGCCATCACGAGCAGTACGTC.

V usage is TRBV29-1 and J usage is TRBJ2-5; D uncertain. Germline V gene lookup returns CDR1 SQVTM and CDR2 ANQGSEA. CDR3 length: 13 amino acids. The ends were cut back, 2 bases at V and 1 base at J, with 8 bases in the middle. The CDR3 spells CSVEHGFQETQYF. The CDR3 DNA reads TGCAGCGTTGAACATGGATTCCAAGAGACCCAGTACTTC.

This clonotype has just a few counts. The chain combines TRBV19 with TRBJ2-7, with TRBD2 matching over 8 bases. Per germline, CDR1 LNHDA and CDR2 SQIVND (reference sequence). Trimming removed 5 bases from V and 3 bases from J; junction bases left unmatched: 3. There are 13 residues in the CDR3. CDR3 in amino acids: CASSPGLVYEQYF. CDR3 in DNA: TGTGCCAGTAGTCCGGGACTAGTCTACGAGCAGTACTTC. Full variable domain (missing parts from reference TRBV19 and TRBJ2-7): DGGITQSPKYLFRKEGQNVTLSCEQNLNHDAMYWYRQDPGQGLRLIYYSQIVNDFQKGDIAEGYSVSREKKESFPLTVTSAQKNPTAFYLCASSPGLVYEQYFGPGTRLTVT.

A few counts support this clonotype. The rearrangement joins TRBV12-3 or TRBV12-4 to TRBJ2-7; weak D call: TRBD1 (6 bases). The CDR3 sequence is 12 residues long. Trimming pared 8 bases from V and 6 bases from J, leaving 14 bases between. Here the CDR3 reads CASGRDTGEQYV. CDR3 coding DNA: TGTGCCAGCGGAAGGGACACCGGCGAGCAGTACGTC.

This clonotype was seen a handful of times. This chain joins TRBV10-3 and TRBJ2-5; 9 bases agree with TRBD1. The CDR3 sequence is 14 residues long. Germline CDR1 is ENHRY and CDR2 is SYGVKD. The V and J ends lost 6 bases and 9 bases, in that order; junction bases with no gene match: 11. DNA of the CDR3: TGTGCCATCAGAGAGAACCGGGACAGGGCCCCCCAGTACTTC. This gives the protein CAIRENRDRAPQYF.

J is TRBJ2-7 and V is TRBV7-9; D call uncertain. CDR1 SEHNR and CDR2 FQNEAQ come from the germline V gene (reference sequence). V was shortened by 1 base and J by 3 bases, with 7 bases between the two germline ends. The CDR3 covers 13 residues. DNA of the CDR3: TGTGCCAGCAGCTTAGAGGGTTTCTACGAGCAGTACGTC. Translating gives CASSLEGFYEQYV.

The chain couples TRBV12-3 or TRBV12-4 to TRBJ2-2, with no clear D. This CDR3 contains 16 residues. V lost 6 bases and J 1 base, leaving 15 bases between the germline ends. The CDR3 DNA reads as TGTGCCAGCAGCCGGGCCCGAATACTGAACACCGGGGAGCTGTTTTTT. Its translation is CASSRARILNTGELFF.

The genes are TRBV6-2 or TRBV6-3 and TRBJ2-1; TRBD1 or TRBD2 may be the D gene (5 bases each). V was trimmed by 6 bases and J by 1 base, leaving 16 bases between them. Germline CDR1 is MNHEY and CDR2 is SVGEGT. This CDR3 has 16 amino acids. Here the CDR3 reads CASSPLGAGSYNEQFF. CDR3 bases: TGTGCCAGCAGCCCTCTCGGGGCAGGGTCCTACAATGAGCAGTTCTTC.

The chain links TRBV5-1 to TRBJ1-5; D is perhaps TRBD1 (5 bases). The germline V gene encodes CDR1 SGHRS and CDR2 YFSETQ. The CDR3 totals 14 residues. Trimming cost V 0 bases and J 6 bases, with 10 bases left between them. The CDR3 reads CASSLDLGGQPQHF. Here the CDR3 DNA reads TGCGCCAGCAGCTTGGACTTGGGGGGTCAGCCCCAGCATTTT.

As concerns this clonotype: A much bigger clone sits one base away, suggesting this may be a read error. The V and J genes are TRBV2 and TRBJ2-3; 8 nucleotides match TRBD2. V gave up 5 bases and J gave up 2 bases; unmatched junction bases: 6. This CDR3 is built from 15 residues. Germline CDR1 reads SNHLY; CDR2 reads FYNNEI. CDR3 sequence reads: CASSISLAVTDTQYF. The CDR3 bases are TGTGCCAGCAGTATATCACTAGCGGTCACAGATACGCAGTATTTT.

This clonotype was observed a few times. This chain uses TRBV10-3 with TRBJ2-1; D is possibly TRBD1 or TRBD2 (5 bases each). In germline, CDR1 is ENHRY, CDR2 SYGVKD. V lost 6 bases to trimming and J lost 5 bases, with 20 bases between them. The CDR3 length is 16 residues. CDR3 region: CAISGTGTGKNNEQFF. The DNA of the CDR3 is TGTGCCATCAGCGGAACCGGGACGGGGAAAAACAATGAGCAGTTCTTC.

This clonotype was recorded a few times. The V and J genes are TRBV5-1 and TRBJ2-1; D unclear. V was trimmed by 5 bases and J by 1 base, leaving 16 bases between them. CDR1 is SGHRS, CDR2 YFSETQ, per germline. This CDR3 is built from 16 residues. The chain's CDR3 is CASSPSGIRSYNEQFF. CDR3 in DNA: TGCGCCAGCAGTCCCTCTGGGATCCGATCCTACAATGAGCAGTTCTTC.

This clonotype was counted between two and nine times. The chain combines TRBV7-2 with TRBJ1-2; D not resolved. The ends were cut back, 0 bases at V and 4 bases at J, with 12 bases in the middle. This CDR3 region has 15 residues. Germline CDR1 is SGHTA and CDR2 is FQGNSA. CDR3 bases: TGTGCCAGCAGCTTAGCACCCGATGCTGGCTATGGCTACACCTTC. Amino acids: CASSLAPDAGYGYTF.

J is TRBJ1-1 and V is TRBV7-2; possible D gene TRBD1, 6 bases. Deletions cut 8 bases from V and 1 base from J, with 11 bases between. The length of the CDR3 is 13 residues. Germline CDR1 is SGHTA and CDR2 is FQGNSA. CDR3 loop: CASPGQPNTEAFF. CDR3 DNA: TGTGCCAGCCCAGGACAGCCGAACACTGAAGCTTTCTTT.

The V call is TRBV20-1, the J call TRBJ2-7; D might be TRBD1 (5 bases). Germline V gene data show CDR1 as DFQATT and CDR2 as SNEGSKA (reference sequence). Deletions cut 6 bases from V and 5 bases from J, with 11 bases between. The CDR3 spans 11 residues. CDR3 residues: CSAWGLNEQYF. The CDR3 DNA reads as TGCAGTGCATGGGGCTTAAACGAGCAGTACTTC.

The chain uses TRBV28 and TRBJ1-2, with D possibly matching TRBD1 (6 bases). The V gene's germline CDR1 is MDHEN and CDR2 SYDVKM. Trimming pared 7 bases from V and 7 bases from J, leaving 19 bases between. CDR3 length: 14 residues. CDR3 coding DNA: TGTGCCAGCATTGAGGGACATACAAGAGGTGGCTACACCTTC. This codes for CASIEGHTRGGYTF.

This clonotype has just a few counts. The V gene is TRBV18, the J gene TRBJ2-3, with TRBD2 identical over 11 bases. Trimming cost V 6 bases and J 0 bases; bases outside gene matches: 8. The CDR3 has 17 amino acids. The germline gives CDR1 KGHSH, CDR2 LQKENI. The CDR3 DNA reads TGTGCCAGCTCTCTAGCGGGGGGCCGCCCCAGCACAGATACGCAGTATTTT. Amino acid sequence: CASSLAGGRPSTDTQYF.